The present entry profiles one TCR beta chain with its context. The antigen remains undetermined. This record belongs to a study of graft-versus-host responses after intestinal transplantation. The overall study: Recipients were given multivisceral, liver-intestinal, or isolated intestinal transplants.

The protocol was immunoSEQ multiplex PCR, while the TCRdb copy is restricted to in-frame clones and leaves out a portion. The data contain roughly 89,000 clones, about 90% of them singletons. Study-level findings and limits: The study associated peak circulating GvH clone levels with early post-transplant HvG declines. Ileal or blood samples showed some GvH clones first, and such clones were also found in recipient marrow.

Deletions cut 3 bases from V and 4 bases from J, with 13 bases between. The CDR3 is 15 amino acids. Germline loops: CDR1 LGHNA, CDR2 YSLEER. This material consisted of unstimulated CD4+ T cells sorted from spleen or lymph node cells, taken before intestinal transplant. The sequence was collected from a human donor who received an intestinal transplant. This chain links TRBV4-3 with TRBJ2-1; TRBD1 is a possible D gene (7 bases). The chain's CDR3 is CASSHRSGGYNEQFF. In DNA, the CDR3 is TGCGCCAGCAGCCATCGATCAGGGGGGTACAATGAGCAGTTCTTC.